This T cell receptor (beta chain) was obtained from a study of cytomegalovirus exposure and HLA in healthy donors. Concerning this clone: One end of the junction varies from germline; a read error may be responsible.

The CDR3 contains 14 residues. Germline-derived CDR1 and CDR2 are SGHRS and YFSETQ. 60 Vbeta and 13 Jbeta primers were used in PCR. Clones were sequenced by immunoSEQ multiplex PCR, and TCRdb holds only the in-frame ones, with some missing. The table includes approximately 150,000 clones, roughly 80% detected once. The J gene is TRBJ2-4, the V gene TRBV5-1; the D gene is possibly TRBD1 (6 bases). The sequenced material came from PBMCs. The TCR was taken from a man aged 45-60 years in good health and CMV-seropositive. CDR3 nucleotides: TGCGCCAGCAGCGACCGGACAGCCCAAAACATTCAGTACTTC. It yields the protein CASSDRTAQNIQYF.